The clone carrying this TCR beta chain was counted many times. These data are taken from a study of T-cell reconstitution after alpha-beta-depleted transplantation in children. V lost 4 bases to trimming and J lost 3 bases, with 10 bases between them. Per the germline V gene, CDR1 is SGHRS and CDR2 is YFSETQ. CDR3 length: 14 residues. The TCRbeta library was prepared with unique molecular identifiers. Each CDR3 protein gets one entry after TCRdb re-called the PCR reads with MiXCR. This sample has some 200,000 distinct CDR3 sequences, with over 5.5% found just once. The sequenced sample was PBMCs from the stem cell graft donor, obtained from the stem cell graft. This receptor was taken from a human donor who donated a stem cell graft to a child with Wiskott-Aldrich syndrome. This chain links TRBV5-1 with TRBJ2-2; D perhaps matches TRBD1 (6 bases). CDR3 protein: CASSPNRDTGELFF. The CDR3 bases are TGCGCCAGCAGCCCAAACAGGGACACCGGGGAGCTGTTTTTT.